This TCR beta chain was recovered during a study of blood T cell repertoires in COVID-19. Profiling relied on immunoSEQ multiplex PCR, and the TCRdb table lists in-frame clones only, not all of them. The profile shows 150,000 to 200,000 clones, over 75% of them singletons. CDR3 length: 16 residues. V gave up 5 bases and J gave up 1 base, with 17 bases separating them. The germline gives CDR1 LNHDA, CDR2 SQIVND (reference sequence). The chain uses TRBV19 and TRBJ2-5; D is perhaps TRBD1 (5 bases). The sample comprised peripheral blood. This TCR was sampled from a woman aged 70-85 years with acute or convalescent COVID-19. In DNA form, the CDR3 reads TGTGCCAGTAGTCAGGGTTTAGGGGCCGTCCAAGAGACCCAGTACTTC. Residues: CASSQGLGAVQETQYF.